The present T cell receptor beta chain was sequenced within a study of shared clonotypes between healthy human individuals. This clone has a handful of counts. What it recognizes is unknown. Deletions cut 1 base from V and 6 bases from J, with 13 bases between. The CDR3 has 14 amino acids. Germline-derived CDR1 and CDR2 are LNHNV and YYDKDF (reference sequence). Profiling relied on immunoSEQ multiplex PCR, and the TCRdb table lists in-frame clones only, not all of them. The profile covers hundreds of thousands of clones, with approximately 74% appearing a single time and roughly 1.7% taken by the ten largest. Study observations and caveats: Naive subsets generally exceeded memory subsets in estimated richness.

The clonotype comes from a woman aged 30 to 39 in good health. This chain links TRBV15 with TRBJ2-7; D might be TRBD1 or TRBD2, each matching 5 bases. The sample comprised memory CD4+ T cells sorted from blood. The subset: CD45RA-negative fraction. For the CDR3, the DNA is TGTGCCACCAGCAGAGGCGTAGGGGACGGCGAGCAGTACTTC. Translated: CATSRGVGDGEQYF. The whole variable domain, filled in from reference TRBV15 and TRBJ2-7, reads DAMVIQNPRYQVTQFGKPVTLSCSQTLNHNVMYWYQQKSSQAPKLLFHYYDKDFNNEADTPDNFQSRRPNTSFCFLDIRSPGLGDTAMYLCATSRGVGDGEQYFGPGTRLTVT.